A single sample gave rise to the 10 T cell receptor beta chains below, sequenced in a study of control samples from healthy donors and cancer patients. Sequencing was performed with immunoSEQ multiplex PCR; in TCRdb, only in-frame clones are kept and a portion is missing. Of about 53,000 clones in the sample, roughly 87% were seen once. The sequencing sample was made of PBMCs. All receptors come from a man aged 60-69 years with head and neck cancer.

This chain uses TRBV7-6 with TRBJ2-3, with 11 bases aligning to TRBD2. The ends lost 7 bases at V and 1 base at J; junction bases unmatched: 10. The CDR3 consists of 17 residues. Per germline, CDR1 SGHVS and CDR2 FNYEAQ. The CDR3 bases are TGTGCCAGCACCGTAGCGGGGGGGCGTCTCGGCACAGATACGCAGTATTTT. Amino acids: CASTVAGGRLGTDTQYF.

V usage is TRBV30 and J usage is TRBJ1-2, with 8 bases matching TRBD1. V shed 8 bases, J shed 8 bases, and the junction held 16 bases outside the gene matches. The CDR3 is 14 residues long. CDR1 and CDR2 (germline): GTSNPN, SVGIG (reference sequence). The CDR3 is CAGGGAGGGLGYTF. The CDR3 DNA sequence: TGTGCCGGGGGGGGAGCAGGGGGCGGCCTCGGCTACACCTTC.

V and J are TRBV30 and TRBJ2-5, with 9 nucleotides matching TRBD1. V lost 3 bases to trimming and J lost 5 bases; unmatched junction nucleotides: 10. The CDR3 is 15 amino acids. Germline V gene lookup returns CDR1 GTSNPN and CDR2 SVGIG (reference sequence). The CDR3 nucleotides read TGTGCCTGGAGCACCCTAGGACAGGGGAGTGAGACCCAGTACTTC. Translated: CAWSTLGQGSETQYF.

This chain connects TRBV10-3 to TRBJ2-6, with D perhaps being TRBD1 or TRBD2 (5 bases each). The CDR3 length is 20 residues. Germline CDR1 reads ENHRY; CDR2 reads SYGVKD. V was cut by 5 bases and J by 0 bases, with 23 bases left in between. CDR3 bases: TGTGCCATCAGTCCTCCCCGGGACCCCAACCTTAGCTCTGGGGCCAACGTCCTGACTTTC. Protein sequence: CAISPPRDPNLSSGANVLTF.

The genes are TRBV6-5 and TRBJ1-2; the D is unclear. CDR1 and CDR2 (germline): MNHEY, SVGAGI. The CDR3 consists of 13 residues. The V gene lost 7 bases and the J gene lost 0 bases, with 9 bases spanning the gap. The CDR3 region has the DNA TGTGCCAGCATCAGCAGCTCTAACTATGGCTACACCTTC. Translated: CASISSSNYGYTF.

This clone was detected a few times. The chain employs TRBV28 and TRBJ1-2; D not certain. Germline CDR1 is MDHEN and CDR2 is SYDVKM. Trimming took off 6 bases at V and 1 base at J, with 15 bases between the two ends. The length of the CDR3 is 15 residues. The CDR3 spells CASSRVTIYNYGYTF. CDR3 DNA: TGTGCCAGCAGCCGAGTGACCATCTATAACTATGGCTACACCTTC.

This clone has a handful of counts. This CDR3 is CASSRRAGGSYEQYF. Written as DNA, the CDR3 is TGTGCCAGCAGTAGACGCGCGGGGGGGTCCTACGAGCAGTACTTC. The chain joins TRBV6-6 to TRBJ2-7; 9 nucleotides agree with TRBD2. Germline CDR1 MNHNY, CDR2 SVGAGI (reference sequence). The V segment lost 5 bases and the J segment 1 base; nucleotides outside the gene matches: 6. The CDR3 has 15 residues.

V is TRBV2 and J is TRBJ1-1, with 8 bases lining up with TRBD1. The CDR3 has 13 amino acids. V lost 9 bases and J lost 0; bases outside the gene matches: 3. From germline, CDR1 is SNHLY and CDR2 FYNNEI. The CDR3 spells CARTGQVNTEAFF. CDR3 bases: TGTGCCAGAACGGGACAGGTGAACACTGAAGCTTTCTTT.

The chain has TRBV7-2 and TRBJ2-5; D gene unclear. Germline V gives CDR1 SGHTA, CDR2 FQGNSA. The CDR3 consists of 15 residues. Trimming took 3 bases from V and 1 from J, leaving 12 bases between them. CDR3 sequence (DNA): TGTGCCAGCAGCTTCGGGTCCAGACTCCAAGAGACCCAGTACTTC. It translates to CASSFGSRLQETQYF.

CDR3 DNA: TGTGCCAGCAGGCGGAGATTGGGTCCACGGGAGCAGTACTTC. It specifies CASRRRLGPREQYF. The gene calls are TRBV2 and TRBJ2-7; no reliable D call. Germline assignment: CDR1 SNHLY and CDR2 FYNNEI. The CDR3 sequence is 14 residues long. The V and J ends lost 6 bases and 7 bases respectively, with 19 bases between them.